This T cell receptor beta chain was identified during a study of graft-versus-host responses after intestinal transplantation. Points from the study as a whole: Detection of GvH clones occurred in recipient marrow, and some had their first appearance in ileum or blood. Patients with graft-donor T cell macrochimerism had high graft-versus-host to host-versus-graft clonal ratios in allografts.

Trimming took 0 bases from V and 3 from J, leaving 6 bases between them. This CDR3 spans 13 amino acids. Germline-derived CDR1 and CDR2 are SGHRS and YFSETQ. Produced via immunoSEQ multiplex PCR; TCRdb's table is partial and in-frame only. Here the sample spans some 48,000 clones, approximately 84% being singletons. A word on this clone: The antigen is unknown.

This receptor was obtained from a human donor who was the organ donor for an intestinal transplant. The rearrangement uses TRBV5-1 and TRBJ1-2, with D possibly being TRBD1 (5 bases). Material: unstimulated CD4+ T cells sorted from spleen or lymph node cells, obtained before transplant. The CDR3 protein is CASSLGDYYGYTF. The CDR3 bases are TGCGCCAGCAGCTTGGGGGACTACTATGGCTACACCTTC.